Each of the 29 T cell receptor beta chains below was sequenced from the same sample in a study of blood T cell repertoires in COVID-19 (dated by TCRdb to the early 2020s). The library was produced with the immunoSEQ multiplex PCR assay. TCRdb carries this immuneACCESS record with in-frame sequences only. Its versions omit some clonotypes, under half of them owing to an unresolved V gene in the studies checked, with the rest unexplained. This sample gives around 36,000 clones in total; roughly four fifths of them show up just once. Together, the top ten hold about 42% of the sample. Sequencing was performed on peripheral blood. Source of these receptors: a man older than 75 with active or convalescent COVID-19.

This clone has only one observation. The chain has TRBV28 and TRBJ2-5; tentative D call: TRBD1 (5 bases). V gave up 7 bases and J gave up 1 base, with 10 bases separating them. There are 13 residues in the CDR3. From germline, CDR1 is MDHEN and CDR2 SYDVKM. DNA for the CDR3: TGTGCCAGCACAGACAGTCCCCAAGAGACCCAGTACTTC. This codes for CASTDSPQETQYF.

The genes are TRBV23-1 and TRBJ1-1; D gene unclear. TRBV23-1 is an open reading frame, and its role is uncertain. This CDR3 comprises 16 residues. V gave up 6 bases and J gave up 3 bases, with 20 bases separating them. CDR3 nucleotides: TGCGCCAGCAGACAGCCCCTCGGGGTTAGGGACACTGAAGCTTTCTTT. Its protein is CASRQPLGVRDTEAFF.

The chain joins TRBV20-1 to TRBJ1-1; D is ambiguous. Germline V gene lookup returns CDR1 DFQATT and CDR2 SNEGSKA (reference sequence). This CDR3 is built from 11 residues. Trimming removed 7 bases at V and 1 base at J, with 7 bases between. Written as DNA, the CDR3 is TGCAGTGGAGAGGGGAACACTGAAGCTTTCTTT. This gives the protein CSGEGNTEAFF.

V gene TRBV5-1 combines with J gene TRBJ1-3, with D tentatively TRBD1 (5 bases). The CDR3 spans 16 residues. Germline lookup yields CDR1 SGHRS and CDR2 YFSETQ. The ends were cut back, 4 bases at V and 0 bases at J, with 14 bases in the middle. DNA of the CDR3: TGCGCCAGCAGCGCGGAGGGGACGAGCTCTGGAAACACCATATATTTT. It specifies CASSAEGTSSGNTIYF.

The V call is TRBV9, the J call TRBJ2-7, with TRBD2 identical over 10 bases. The CDR3 has 16 residues. Germline CDR1 is SGDLS and CDR2 is YYNGEE. Trimming at V came to 0 bases and at J to 5 bases, leaving 8 bases not matched to a gene. For the CDR3, the DNA is TGTGCCAGCAGCGTAGAGGCTAGCGGGAGTTGGAACGAGCAGTACTTC. This gives the protein CASSVEASGSWNEQYF.

V is TRBV12-2 and J is TRBJ2-7; the table calls TRBD1, which could not be checked here. TRBV12-2 is a pseudogene. CDR3 length: 13 residues. CDR3: CATPRRTRGEQYF. CDR3 DNA sequence: TGTGCAACCCCACGGAGAACAAGGGGCGAGCAGTACTTC.

The chain carries TRBV4-1 and TRBJ1-2; TRBD1 matches at 7 bases. J was trimmed by 2 bases and V by 4 bases; bases with no gene match: 16. This CDR3 region has 18 residues. CDR1 is MGHRA and CDR2 is YSYEKL in the germline V gene. DNA for the CDR3: TGCGCCAGCAGCCTCCTCGGCCCAGGTACAGGGGACAACTATGGCTACACCTTC. Translating gives CASSLLGPGTGDNYGYTF.

This clone was counted once. The chain has TRBV5-7 and TRBJ1-4; D possibly corresponds to TRBD1 (6 bases). TRBV5-7 is an ORF, with its function uncertain. The ends were cut back, 4 bases at V and 8 bases at J, with 18 bases in the middle. This CDR3 spans 15 amino acids. For the CDR3, the DNA is TGTGCCAGCAGCCCCCGGATGGGTGGGGGCGAAAAACTGTTTTTT. Amino acids: CASSPRMGGGEKLFF.

The chain employs TRBV27 and TRBJ2-6; 11 bases fit TRBD1. The CDR3 totals 20 residues. CDR1 MNHEY and CDR2 SMNVEV come from the germline V gene (reference sequence). V shed 0 bases and J 4 bases; nucleotides not matched to a gene: 11. The CDR3 nucleotides are TGTGCCAGCAGTTTATCGCGTTTAGGACAGGGGGCCCCCGGGGCCAACGTCCTGACTTTC. Translation: CASSLSRLGQGAPGANVLTF.

This clone was observed a handful of times. V gene TRBV19 combines with J gene TRBJ1-5; perhaps TRBD1 as D (6 bases). With 9 bases removed from V and 7 bases from J, the gap between germline ends came to 19 bases. The CDR3 consists of 14 residues. Germline V lookup: CDR1 LNHDA, CDR2 SQIVND (reference sequence). In nucleotides, the CDR3 is TGTGCCAGCCCCGACGGGGGGGCATCACAGCCCCAGCATTTT. Residues: CASPDGGASQPQHF.

The V and J genes are TRBV30 and TRBJ1-1; D is undetermined. From germline, CDR1 is GTSNPN and CDR2 SVGIG (reference sequence). The CDR3 consists of 14 residues. The V gene lost 4 bases and the J gene lost 0 bases, with 12 bases spanning the gap. The CDR3 here is CAWKPPSMNTEAFF. The CDR3 DNA is TGTGCCTGGAAGCCCCCCTCCATGAACACTGAAGCTTTCTTT.

The rearrangement uses TRBV7-8 and TRBJ2-1; 9 bases are a match to TRBD1. CDR3 length equals 15 residues. Germline V gives CDR1 SGHVS, CDR2 FQNEAQ. The V and J ends lost 5 bases and 8 bases, in that order; junction bases with no gene match: 10. The CDR3 nucleotides read TGTGCCAGCAGCAAAACCGGGACAGGGAACCATGAGCAGTTCTTC. Amino acids: CASSKTGTGNHEQFF.

This chain uses TRBV20-1 with TRBJ1-2, with D unresolved. V lost 2 bases to trimming and J lost 6 bases, with 7 bases between them. The CDR3 runs to 11 residues. Germline CDR1 DFQATT, CDR2 SNEGSKA (reference sequence). The CDR3 sequence is CSARNLDGYTF. CDR3 DNA sequence: TGCAGTGCTAGAAACTTGGATGGCTACACCTTC.

The rearrangement joins TRBV7-9 to TRBJ2-7, with a possible D match to TRBD1 (5 bases). V lost 8 bases, J lost 3 bases, and 11 bases lay in between. The CDR3 runs 12 residues. Germline V gene data show CDR1 as SEHNR and CDR2 as FQNEAQ (reference sequence). CDR3 sequence: CASQGSGYEQYF. CDR3 coding DNA: TGTGCCAGCCAGGGTAGTGGCTACGAGCAGTACTTC.

This chain joins TRBV4-1 and TRBJ2-3; D gene unclear. Trimming shortened V by 6 bases and J by 6 bases, and 13 bases separated the two germline ends. The CDR3 has 13 residues. Germline V gives CDR1 MGHRA, CDR2 YSYEKL. CDR3 bases: TGCGCCAGCAGACTGCTAGGTTCGGATACGCAGTATTTT. Residues: CASRLLGSDTQYF.

The chain has TRBV7-6 and TRBJ2-7; 7 bases line up with TRBD1. The germline V gene has CDR1 SGHVS and CDR2 FNYEAQ. The V and J ends lost 5 bases and 1 base, in that order; junction bases with no gene match: 5. The CDR3 length is 14 residues. CDR3 in DNA: TGTGCCAGCAGCAGCCAGACAGGGTCCTACGAGCAGTACTTC. Residues: CASSSQTGSYEQYF.

The chain joins TRBV29-1 to TRBJ1-1, with D maybe TRBD1 (6 bases). This CDR3 region has 11 residues. The germline CDR1 and CDR2 sequences are SQVTM and ANQGSEA. V shed 5 bases and J shed 11 bases, with 15 bases lying between them. For the CDR3, the DNA is TGCAGCGTTTTCCAAGGGGGAAGGGCTTTCTTT. The encoded protein is CSVFQGGRAFF.

This clone was observed a few times. V gene TRBV10-3 combines with J gene TRBJ1-5, with D possibly TRBD1 on 5 matching bases. V lost 4 bases and J 4 bases, leaving 20 bases between the germline ends. Germline V gene sequence: CDR1 ENHRY, CDR2 SYGVKD. CDR3 size: 17 residues. The CDR3, as DNA: TGTGCCATCAGTGTTACCGACAGTCTCCAAGGAAATCAGCCCCAGCATTTT. This translates into CAISVTDSLQGNQPQHF.

This clone was found a few times. This chain links TRBV7-2 with TRBJ1-3; D possibly corresponds to TRBD1 (5 bases). The germline CDR1 and CDR2 sequences are SGHTA and FQGNSA. V was pared by 0 bases and J by 2 bases, with 14 bases between. There are 17 residues in the CDR3. The CDR3 sequence is CASSLAVPGTPGNTIYF. Here the CDR3 DNA reads TGTGCCAGCAGCTTAGCGGTTCCGGGGACTCCTGGAAACACCATATATTTT.

This chain links TRBV10-3 with TRBJ2-1; a possible D gene is TRBD2 (5 bases). V was cut by 3 bases and J by 6 bases, with 12 bases left in between. The CDR3 is 14 amino acids. Germline V gives CDR1 ENHRY, CDR2 SYGVKD. The CDR3 DNA reads TGTGCCATCAGTGACGCTAGCTGGGGCAATGAGCAGTTCTTC. Its translation is CAISDASWGNEQFF.

The V call is TRBV5-1, the J call TRBJ2-2; TRBD1 might be the D (5 bases). Germline values: CDR1 SGHRS, CDR2 YFSETQ. The ends were cut back, 0 bases at V and 4 bases at J, with 13 bases in the middle. The CDR3 is made up of 16 amino acids. CDR3 amino acids: CASSLEGVRVTGELFF. CDR3 DNA sequence: TGCGCCAGCAGCTTGGAAGGGGTCAGGGTCACCGGGGAGCTGTTTTTT. The full variable domain, in which reference TRBV5-1 and TRBJ2-2 provide the parts outside the CDR3, is KAGVTQTPRYLIKTRGQQVTLSCSPISGHRSVSWYQQTPGQGLQFLFEYFSETQRNKGNFPGRFSGRQFSNSRSEMNVSTLELGDSALYLCASSLEGVRVTGELFFGEGSRLTVL.

The chain links TRBV4-2 to TRBJ2-1; 8 bases are shared with TRBD2. With 0 bases clipped from V and 7 bases from J, the junction kept 8 bases outside the gene matches. CDR3 length: 16 residues. Germline values: CDR1 LGHNA, CDR2 YNFKEQ. In nucleotides, the CDR3 is TGTGCCAGCAGCCAAGAGCTAGCGGGTCTAAGGAATGAGCAGTTCTTC. Translation: CASSQELAGLRNEQFF.

This clone is a singleton in its sample. This chain uses TRBV7-3 with TRBJ1-1; no reliable D call. Germline V gives CDR1 SGHTA, CDR2 FQGTGA. The CDR3 runs 13 residues. V was shortened by 2 bases and J by 7 bases, with 11 bases between the two germline ends. CDR3 DNA: TGTGCCAGCAGCTTAGGTATGACTGGTGAAGCTTTCTTT. Residues: CASSLGMTGEAFF.

The chain recombines TRBV5-1 with TRBJ2-1, with no clear D. The V and J ends lost 0 bases and 9 bases respectively, with 10 bases between them. Germline-derived CDR1 and CDR2 are SGHRS and YFSETQ. The CDR3 is made up of 13 amino acids. In nucleotides, the CDR3 is TGCGCCAGCAGCTTGGACCCTCTGAGTGAGCAGTTCTTC. It encodes CASSLDPLSEQFF.

The rearrangement joins TRBV7-8 to TRBJ2-3; 9 nucleotides match TRBD1. This CDR3 is 13 amino acids long. The V gene's germline CDR1 is SGHVS and CDR2 FQNEAQ. V shed 5 bases and J 4 bases; nucleotides not matched to a gene: 1. The CDR3 protein is CASSRQGADTQYF. The CDR3 nucleotides read TGTGCCAGCAGCCGACAGGGGGCAGATACGCAGTATTTT. The full variable domain, in which reference TRBV7-8 and TRBJ2-3 provide the parts outside the CDR3, is GAGVSQSPRYKVAKRGQDVALRCDPISGHVSLFWYQQALGQGPEFLTYFQNEAQLDKSGLPSDRFFAERPEGSVSTLKIQRTQQEDSAVYLCASSRQGADTQYFGPGTRLTVL.

This clone appeared a few times. The chain recombines TRBV5-6 with TRBJ1-4; 9 bases agree with TRBD1. Trimming cost V 4 bases and J 3 bases; bases outside gene matches: 1. The CDR3 runs 14 residues. In germline, CDR1 is SGHDT, CDR2 YYEEEE. The CDR3 sequence is CASSHRGPNEKLFF. The CDR3 coding sequence is TGTGCCAGCAGCCACAGGGGGCCTAATGAAAAACTGTTTTTT.

The CDR3 region has the DNA TGTGCCAGCAGTGGATTGGGTAGCGCCTCCTACAATGAGCAGTTCTTC. This gives the protein CASSGLGSASYNEQFF. The rearrangement joins TRBV6-1 to TRBJ2-1; D may be TRBD2 (5 bases). Germline values: CDR1 MNHNS, CDR2 SASEGT. Trimming took 4 bases from V and 0 from J, leaving 13 bases between them. The CDR3 loop spans 16 amino acids.

This clone was seen once. V and J are TRBV24-1 and TRBJ2-3; D is possibly TRBD1 (6 bases). The ends were cut back, 1 base at V and 3 bases at J, with 13 bases in the middle. The CDR3 spans 16 residues. The germline V gene encodes CDR1 KGHDR and CDR2 SFDVKD. The CDR3 nucleotides are TGTGCCACCAGTGATTTAAGGGGAAGGGGGACAGATACGCAGTATTTT. This gives the protein CATSDLRGRGTDTQYF.

This clone was counted a single time. The chain is built from TRBV27 and TRBJ2-1; tentative D call: TRBD1 (6 bases). CDR3 size: 15 residues. CDR1 is MNHEY and CDR2 is SMNVEV in the germline V gene (reference sequence). The ends were cut back, 7 bases at V and 0 bases at J, with 13 bases in the middle. The CDR3 DNA sequence: TGTGCCAGCAAACTAGGGGGTAGCTCCTACAATGAGCAGTTCTTC. This sequence encodes CASKLGGSSYNEQFF.